A selection of T cell receptor beta chains follows, all from one sample in a study of T-cell reconstitution after alpha-beta-depleted transplantation in children. TCRdb redid the calling of the PCR reads with MiXCR, one entry per CDR3 protein. The sample carries 130,000 or so distinct CDR3 sequences, approximately 8.7% recorded once. This material consisted of PBMCs, mostly from graft donor cells, taken 180 days after TCRalphabeta/CD19-depleted stem cell transplant. The receptors originated from a girl in the first two years of life who had a stem cell transplant for combined immunodeficiency, so the T cells may come from the graft donor. CDR3s include the opening cysteine and the closing phenylalanine or tryptophan. A D gene is named only where the DNA matches it firmly. Clone size, where shown, is once, few, many, or a class for clones that have expanded.

J gene	clone size	V gene	D gene	CDR3 protein	CDR3 DNA
TRBJ1-5	many	TRBV19	.	CASSITGNEDQPQHF	TGTGCCAGTAGTATCACCGGGAATGAGGACCAGCCCCAGCATTTT
TRBJ1-2	.	TRBV25-1	TRBD1	CASSPTGGDYGYTF	TGTGCCAGCAGCCCCACAGGGGGAGACTATGGCTACACCTTC
TRBJ1-1	many	TRBV5-1	.	CASSIRREEAFF	TGCGCCAGCAGCATAAGAAGGGAGGAAGCTTTCTTT
TRBJ2-2	.	TRBV9	TRBD2	CASSVGAGDFTGELFF	TGTGCCAGCAGCGTAGGAGCGGGAGACTTCACCGGGGAGCTGTTTTTT
TRBJ2-7	few	TRBV6-2/TRBV6-3	TRBD1	CASSHRGSLYEQYF	TGTGCCAGCAGTCACAGGGGTTCCCTCTACGAGCAGTACTTC
TRBJ2-5	few	TRBV12-3/TRBV12-4	.	CASSLMAGRAAETQYF	TGTGCCAGCAGTTTAATGGCGGGAAGGGCCGCAGAGACCCAGTACTTC
TRBJ1-1	few	TRBV7-2	.	CASSRDPNTEAFF	TGTGCCAGCAGCCGAGACCCGAACACTGAAGCTTTCTTT
TRBJ2-3	few	TRBV6-4	.	CASSDSLVADHTDTQYF	TGTGCCAGCAGTGACTCTTTGGTAGCGGACCACACAGATACGCAGTATTTT
TRBJ2-2	many	TRBV9	.	CASSVRALSRELFF	TGTGCCAGCAGCGTAAGGGCCTTAAGCAGGGAGCTGTTTTTT
TRBJ2-5	medium-sized	TRBV20-1	.	CSAREGRTQYF	TGCAGTGCTAGAGAAGGGCGGACCCAGTACTTC
TRBJ1-5	many	TRBV12-3/TRBV12-4	.	CASSLDGRSNQPQHF	TGTGCCAGCAGTTTAGACGGACGCAGCAATCAGCCCCAGCATTTT
TRBJ2-7	.	TRBV6-2/TRBV6-3	TRBD1	CASKSWRTGYEQYF	TGTGCCAGCAAGTCTTGGCGGACAGGCTACGAGCAGTACTTC
TRBJ1-5	.	TRBV21-1	.	CASSPGTGERSNQPQHF	TGTGCCAGCAGCCCGGGGACAGGGGAGCGAAGCAATCAGCCCCAGCATTTT
TRBJ1-4	few	TRBV5-8	.	CASSKLGRTTNEKLFF	TGTGCCAGCAGCAAACTTGGGCGCACAACTAATGAAAAACTGTTTTTT
TRBJ2-1	many	TRBV11-3	.	CASSLDQAYNEQFF	TGTGCCAGCAGCTTAGATCAGGCTTACAATGAGCAGTTCTTC
TRBJ1-5	.	TRBV12-3/TRBV12-4	.	CASRYRGNQPQHF	TGTGCCAGCAGATACCGAGGCAATCAGCCCCAGCATTTT
TRBJ2-7	few	TRBV18	.	CASSRGHEQYF	TGTGCCAGCTCAAGGGGCCACGAGCAGTACTTC
TRBJ2-3	.	TRBV7-9	.	CASSLGPGSTDTQYF	TGTGCCAGCAGCTTAGGGCCGGGTTCGACAGATACGCAGTATTTT
TRBJ2-2	few	TRBV12-3/TRBV12-4	TRBD1	CASSPLRGRRGTGELFF	TGTGCCAGCAGTCCTCTCAGGGGGCGGCGAGGCACCGGGGAGCTGTTTTTT
TRBJ2-7	few	TRBV7-2	TRBD2	CASSLSLAGGEQYF	TGTGCCAGCAGCTTAAGCCTAGCGGGAGGCGAGCAGTACTTC
TRBJ1-5	few	TRBV5-1	.	CASSLEGWSNQPQHF	TGCGCCAGCAGCTTGGAAGGGTGGAGCAATCAGCCCCAGCATTTT
TRBJ1-5	.	TRBV12-3/TRBV12-4	.	CASSLWGDETGNQPQHF	TGTGCCAGCAGTCTTTGGGGGGATGAAACGGGCAATCAGCCCCAGCATTTT
TRBJ2-5	many	TRBV12-3/TRBV12-4	TRBD1	CASRKTGVQETQYF	TGTGCCAGCAGAAAAACAGGGGTCCAAGAGACCCAGTACTTC
TRBJ1-2	.	TRBV4-1	.	CASSQQTAGYGYTF	TGCGCCAGCAGCCAACAGACAGCGGGCTATGGCTACACCTTC
TRBJ1-4	.	TRBV4-2	TRBD1	CASSQPPGGRVEKLFF	TGTGCCAGCAGCCAACCCCCAGGGGGCAGGGTTGAAAAACTGTTTTTT
TRBJ1-6	many	TRBV7-2	.	CASSPLVRSNSPLHF	TGTGCCAGCAGCCCCCTCGTCAGGAGCAATTCACCCCTCCACTTT
TRBJ1-1	few	TRBV20-1	.	CSARGPPNTEAFF	TGCAGTGCTAGGGGTCCTCCGAACACTGAAGCTTTCTTT
TRBJ2-7	.	TRBV2	.	CASSVQVWYEQYF	TGTGCCAGCAGTGTTCAGGTTTGGTACGAGCAGTACTTC
TRBJ2-3	few	TRBV5-6	TRBD2	CASSSLASGRTDTQYF	TGTGCCAGCAGCTCCCTAGCTAGCGGCCGCACAGATACGCAGTATTTT
TRBJ2-2	.	TRBV10-3	.	CAISGTVFTGELFF	TGTGCCATCAGTGGGACAGTGTTTACCGGGGAGCTGTTTTTT
TRBJ2-1	.	TRBV20-1	.	CSARDLPRVGIYEQFF	TGCAGTGCTAGAGATCTTCCCAGGGTGGGGATATATGAGCAGTTCTTC
TRBJ1-5	few	TRBV12-3/TRBV12-4	.	CASSRQNQPQHF	TGTGCCAGCAGCCGGCAAAATCAGCCCCAGCATTTT
TRBJ2-1	.	TRBV29-1	TRBD2	CSVEGGGSLIYNEQFF	TGCAGCGTTGAAGGGGGGGGGTCCCTGATCTACAATGAGCAGTTCTTC
TRBJ2-4	few	TRBV5-1	.	CASSLVAGSSDIQYF	TGCGCCAGCAGCTTGGTGGCAGGGTCGAGCGACATTCAGTACTTC
TRBJ2-5	.	TRBV29-1	.	CSVEETRGETQYF	TGCAGCGTTGAGGAGACTAGAGGAGAGACCCAGTACTTC
TRBJ2-7	few	TRBV20-1	.	CSAGGIGRATYEQYF	TGCAGTGCTGGAGGAATTGGGCGGGCCACCTACGAGCAGTACTTC
TRBJ2-1	few	TRBV19	TRBD1	CASSRQGAGYEQFF	TGTGCCAGTAGTCGACAGGGGGCGGGCTATGAGCAGTTCTTC
TRBJ2-3	many	TRBV20-1	TRBD2	CSAGGLAGTSSTDTQYF	TGCAGTGCTGGAGGACTAGCGGGGACGTCTAGCACAGATACGCAGTATTTT
TRBJ1-2	.	TRBV30	.	CAWFRFYGYTF	TGTGCCTGGTTTAGGTTCTATGGCTACACCTTC
TRBJ2-6	.	TRBV2	.	CASSEAPLRRRVTGANVLTF	TGTGCCAGCAGTGAAGCGCCCCTCCGACGCAGGGTAACTGGGGCCAACGTCCTGACTTTC
TRBJ2-5	.	TRBV29-1	.	CSVEYGHETQYF	TGCAGCGTTGAGTACGGACACGAGACCCAGTACTTC
TRBJ2-1	few	TRBV20-1	TRBD2	CSAWGAGGNNEQFF	TGCAGTGCTTGGGGGGCGGGAGGGAACAATGAGCAGTTCTTC
TRBJ2-1	few	TRBV12-3/TRBV12-4	TRBD2	CASSLTSGGNEQFF	TGTGCCAGCAGTTTGACTAGCGGGGGCAATGAGCAGTTCTTC
TRBJ2-7	many	TRBV12-3/TRBV12-4	.	CASSWGTEQYF	TGTGCCAGCAGTTGGGGGACAGAGCAGTACTTC
TRBJ2-3	.	TRBV20-1	TRBD2	CSAPPTGGGGTDTQYF	TGCAGTGCTCCCCCAACTGGCGGGGGGGGCACAGATACGCAGTATTTT
TRBJ1-1	.	TRBV20-1	.	CSVRRWSTEAFF	TGCAGTGTCAGGAGGTGGAGCACTGAAGCTTTCTTT
TRBJ1-2	few	TRBV5-1	.	CASSFGTGTNYGYTF	TGCGCCAGCAGCTTCGGGACGGGGACTAACTATGGCTACACCTTC
TRBJ2-1	.	TRBV18	TRBD1	CASSPGQGGYNEQFF	TGTGCCAGCTCACCGGGACAGGGGGGGTACAATGAGCAGTTCTTC
TRBJ2-1	.	TRBV7-9	TRBD1	CASSLRDSLYNEQFF	TGTGCCAGCAGCTTGAGGGACAGCCTCTACAATGAGCAGTTCTTC
TRBJ2-7	.	TRBV7-2	.	CASSLASDIYEQYF	TGTGCCAGCAGCTTGGCCTCGGATATCTACGAGCAGTACTTC
TRBJ2-7	few	TRBV9	.	CASSADPGSQYEQYF	TGTGCCAGCAGCGCTGACCCTGGGAGTCAGTACGAGCAGTACTTC
TRBJ2-5	.	TRBV4-2	.	CARGPEFLWTQYF	TGTGCCAGGGGCCCCGAGTTCCTCTGGACCCAGTACTTC
TRBJ2-5	.	TRBV29-1	TRBD2	CSVVGRAAETQYF	TGCAGCGTTGTAGGGAGGGCCGCAGAGACCCAGTACTTC
TRBJ1-1	.	TRBV11-2	.	CASSLDLYYREGYTEAFF	TGTGCCAGCAGCTTAGATCTATACTACAGGGAAGGCTACACTGAAGCTTTCTTT
TRBJ2-1	.	TRBV7-8	TRBD1	CASNPDRVPYNEQFF	TGTGCCAGCAACCCTGACAGGGTCCCCTACAATGAGCAGTTCTTC
TRBJ2-3	.	TRBV20-1	TRBD2	CSARDWVAGGTDTQYF	TGCAGTGCTAGAGATTGGGTAGCGGGGGGCACAGATACGCAGTATTTT
TRBJ2-7	few	TRBV20-1	TRBD1	CSARDKDRREQYF	TGCAGTGCTAGAGATAAGGACAGGAGAGAGCAGTACTTC